The 15 T cell receptor beta chains listed next were all sequenced from one sample in a study of blood T cell repertoires in COVID-19 (dated by TCRdb to 2019 to 2021). Libraries were prepared through the immunoSEQ multiplex PCR assay. TCRdb re-hosts the immuneACCESS table, in-frame sequences only. Its copies lack some clones; in the studies checked, an unresolved V gene accounts for under half of them, and the cause for the rest is not known. This sample is represented by about 65,000 clones; about nine tenths of them were singletons. 1.3% of the sample comes from the top ten. The sample was peripheral blood. The source is a man between 60 and 70 years old with acute or convalescent COVID-19.

The chain recombines TRBV5-4 with TRBJ2-7; TRBD2 is a possible D gene (6 bases). V lost 4 bases, J lost 3 bases, and 20 bases lay in between. There are 16 residues in the CDR3. CDR1 and CDR2 (germline): SGHNT, YYREEE (reference sequence). CDR3 loop: CASSALGRGDFYEQYF. The DNA for the CDR3 is TGTGCCAGCAGCGCTTTAGGGCGGGGTGATTTCTACGAGCAGTACTTC.

A few counts support this clone. This sequence joins TRBV5-4 and TRBJ1-6; possibly TRBD1 for D (6 bases). The CDR3 totals 14 residues. Germline values: CDR1 SGHNT, CDR2 YYREEE (reference sequence). V was pared by 2 bases and J by 7 bases, with 10 bases between. The CDR3 region is CASSFAGDNSPLHF. For the CDR3, the DNA is TGTGCCAGCAGCTTTGCAGGGGACAATTCACCCCTCCACTTT.

This sequence joins TRBV25-1 and TRBJ2-2; possibly TRBD1 for D (5 bases). V lost 2 bases, J lost 2 bases, and 9 bases lay in between. Germline V CDR1 and CDR2: MGHDK, SYGVNS. There are 15 residues in the CDR3. CDR3 DNA sequence: TGTGCCAGCAGTGAAAACAGGATAAACACCGGGGAGCTGTTTTTT. Its translation is CASSENRINTGELFF. The complete variable domain, with remaining parts taken from reference TRBV25-1 and TRBJ2-2, reads EADIYQTPRYLVIGTGKKITLECSQTMGHDKMYWYQQDPGMELHLIHYSYGVNSTEKGDLSSESTVSRIRTEHFPLTLESARPSHTSQYLCASSENRINTGELFFGEGSRLTVL.

The V and J genes are TRBV7-2 and TRBJ1-2; 7 bases are shared with TRBD1. Per the germline V gene, CDR1 is SGHTA and CDR2 is FQGNSA. This CDR3 is 15 amino acids long. V lost 7 bases and J lost 7; bases outside the gene matches: 15. The CDR3: CASIRRQDRRGGYTF. The DNA of the CDR3 is TGTGCCAGCATCAGAAGACAGGACAGGAGGGGTGGCTACACCTTC.

DNA of the CDR3: TGCGCCAGCAGGATGGGACAGGGGGGATCGTTTGGAACGAATTCACCCCTCCACTTT. Protein product: CASRMGQGGSFGTNSPLHF. The chain couples TRBV10-2 to TRBJ1-6, with 11 positions matching TRBD1. There are 19 residues in the CDR3. The junction had 17 bases not matched to a gene; V was cut back by 6 bases and J by 7 bases. CDR1 is WSHSY, CDR2 SAAADI, per germline.

The chain has TRBV5-1 and TRBJ1-1, with 7 nucleotides matching TRBD1. This CDR3 is built from 14 residues. J was trimmed by 3 bases and V by 3 bases; bases with no gene match: 5. The V gene's germline CDR1 is SGHRS and CDR2 YFSETQ. The CDR3 DNA is TGCGCCAGCAGCTGGGAGACAGGGCACACTGAAGCTTTCTTT. Translated: CASSWETGHTEAFF.

The chain uses TRBV6-6 and TRBJ1-5; the match to TRBD1 covers 7 bases. This CDR3 region has 16 residues. CDR1 MNHNY and CDR2 SVGAGI come from the germline V gene (reference sequence). Trimming took 5 bases from V and 1 from J; bases not matched to a gene: 8. CDR3 coding DNA: TGTGCCAGCAGTGCTAACAGGGGAGACAGCAATCAGCCCCAGCATTTT. Translated, it gives CASSANRGDSNQPQHF.

The J gene is TRBJ2-2, the V gene TRBV9; TRBD2 aligns across 8 bases. Germline CDR1 is SGDLS and CDR2 is YYNGEE. The CDR3 extends over 15 amino acids. The V segment lost 4 bases and the J segment 5 bases; nucleotides outside the gene matches: 7. As DNA, the CDR3 is TGTGCCAGCAGCACGGGGGGGCCAATTACCGGGGAGCTGTTTTTT. Translation: CASSTGGPITGELFF. The whole variable domain, filled in from reference TRBV9 and TRBJ2-2, reads DSGVTQTPKHLITATGQRVTLRCSPRSGDLSVYWYQQSLDQGLQFLIQYYNGEERAKGNILERFSAQQFPDLHSELNLSSLELGDSALYFCASSTGGPITGELFFGEGSRLTVL.

The rearrangement joins TRBV14 to TRBJ2-3, with 10 nucleotides matching TRBD2. Per the germline V gene, CDR1 is SGHDN and CDR2 is FVKESK. The CDR3 consists of 16 residues. The V segment lost 4 bases and the J segment 6 bases; nucleotides outside the gene matches: 10. CDR3 protein: CASSLIAGGRKDTQYF. The CDR3 nucleotides read TGTGCCAGCAGCCTCATAGCGGGGGGACGGAAGGATACGCAGTATTTT.

The chain employs TRBV11-2 and TRBJ2-7; the match to TRBD1 covers 11 bases. V trimming: 3 bases; J trimming: 6 bases; junction bases outside the gene matches: 4. CDR3 size: 14 residues. Germline V CDR1 and CDR2: SGHAT, FQNNGV. CDR3 DNA sequence: TGTGCCAGCAGCTTGGGCGGGACAGGGGGCGAGCAGTACTTC. As protein: CASSLGGTGGEQYF. The whole variable domain, filled in from reference TRBV11-2 and TRBJ2-7, reads EAGVAQSPRYKIIEKRQSVAFWCNPISGHATLYWYQQILGQGPKLLIQFQNNGVVDDSQLPKDRFSAERLKGVDSTLKIQPAKLEDSAVYLCASSLGGTGGEQYFGPGTRLTVT.

This chain links TRBV7-9 with TRBJ1-1; TRBD1 agrees at 8 bases. The CDR3 covers 15 residues. Per germline, CDR1 SEHNR and CDR2 FQNEAQ (reference sequence). The junction had 10 bases not matched to a gene; V was cut back by 5 bases and J by 5 bases. The CDR3 here is CASSAPTGADTEAFF. The CDR3 DNA follows: TGTGCCAGCAGCGCCCCGACAGGGGCGGATACTGAAGCTTTCTTT.

The chain uses TRBV21-1 and TRBJ2-2; the D call TRBD1 from the table was never checked on the DNA. TRBV21-1 is reported as a pseudogene. The CDR3 has 17 amino acids. The DNA of the CDR3 is TGTGCCAGCAGCAAAGGGAGAATCAGGGTGAACACCGGGGAGCTGTTTTTT. This codes for CASSKGRIRVNTGELFF.

The chain employs TRBV29-1 and TRBJ2-1; 8 bases map to TRBD1. The ends lost 7 bases at V and 7 bases at J; junction bases unmatched: 12. Germline lookup yields CDR1 SQVTM and CDR2 ANQGSEA. This CDR3 has 14 residues. CDR3 nucleotide sequence: TGCAGCGCCTCTGGGGCAGGGGGCAAAAATGAGCAGTTCTTC. Amino acids: CSASGAGGKNEQFF.

The chain uses TRBV5-1 and TRBJ2-3; TRBD2 agrees at 7 bases. CDR3 size: 15 residues. From germline, CDR1 is SGHRS and CDR2 YFSETQ. V lost 0 bases, J lost 4 bases, and 5 bases stayed unmatched. The CDR3 loop reads CASSLEVSGSDTQYF. In nucleotides, the CDR3 is TGCGCCAGCAGCTTGGAGGTTAGCGGGTCAGATACGCAGTATTTT.

The rearrangement uses TRBV9 and TRBJ2-3, with D possibly matching TRBD1 (6 bases). In germline, CDR1 is SGDLS, CDR2 YYNGEE. The V and J ends lost 0 bases and 6 bases respectively, with 29 bases between them. The CDR3 loop spans 20 amino acids. CDR3 in DNA: TGTGCCAGCAGCGTAGTTCACAGGGTGGAATCGGGTGGTAGTCCGGATACGCAGTATTTT. Protein sequence: CASSVVHRVESGGSPDTQYF.